This T cell receptor (beta chain) stems from a study of cytomegalovirus exposure and HLA in healthy donors. Study-wide results and caveats: The study recorded more than 150 TCR beta chains that were cytomegalovirus-associated. Links to common viral pathogens appeared, in a later analysis, for several of the most significant clusters.

Amplification used 60 Vbeta primers and 13 Jbeta primers. The repertoire was sequenced with immunoSEQ multiplex PCR; TCRdb's copy has only in-frame clones and lacks some. The table has roughly 130,000 clones, roughly 86% seen once. Regarding this clone: Its antigen is currently unknown.

CDR1 is LNHDA, CDR2 SQIVND, per germline (reference sequence). V dropped 5 bases and J dropped 5; count of bases not matched to a gene: 5. The CDR3 is 15 amino acids. The V and J genes are TRBV19 and TRBJ2-1; 11 bases are a match to TRBD2. Sample: PBMCs. This receptor was taken from a woman between 40 and 50 years old in good health and CMV-seronegative. This chain's CDR3 is CASSAGTSGHNEQFF. CDR3 in DNA: TGTGCCAGTAGTGCCGGGACTAGCGGCCACAATGAGCAGTTCTTC.